These 9 T cell receptor beta chains were sequenced from one sample in a study of Ad26.COV2.S vaccination and SARS-CoV-2 variants. Repertoires were generated with immunoSEQ multiplex PCR, while TCRdb's copy carries only in-frame clones and drops some. The sample holds hundreds of thousands of clones; around 87% are singletons and the top ten take 3.4%. This sample's treatment: around 19 received Ad26.COV2.S at low or high dose, single or two shots; roughly five received placebo; per-sample allocation not given. All samples were drawn on day 63, counting from the first vaccine or placebo injection. The source material was peripheral blood, sampled in a trial of Ad26.COV2.S vaccine versus placebo. These receptor sequences come from a person aged 18-65 years who received the Ad26.COV2.S COVID-19 vaccine or a placebo.

The chain carries TRBV7-6 and TRBJ1-1; 7 bases match TRBD1. CDR1 and CDR2 from the germline V gene are SGHVS and FNYEAQ. The CDR3 totals 16 residues. V shed 0 bases, J shed 0 bases, and the junction held 4 bases outside the gene matches. As DNA, the CDR3 is TGTGCCAGCAGCTTAGCGCTAACAGGGGTGAACACTGAAGCTTTCTTT. It is translated as CASSLALTGVNTEAFF.

The gene calls are TRBV14 and TRBJ1-1, with D possibly matching TRBD1 (5 bases). Germline V gene data show CDR1 as SGHDN and CDR2 as FVKESK. CDR3 size: 13 residues. With 4 bases removed from V and 6 bases from J, the gap between germline ends came to 12 bases. The CDR3, as DNA: TGTGCCAGCAGCCGCCAGGGAAACCCTGAAGCTTTCTTT. It translates to CASSRQGNPEAFF.

The rearrangement links TRBV5-6 to TRBJ2-3; 9 nucleotides align to TRBD2. The CDR3 runs to 14 residues. Germline V gene sequence: CDR1 SGHDT, CDR2 YYEEEE. V was pared by 4 bases and J by 3 bases, with 3 bases of the junction left unmatched. The CDR3 protein is CASSNSGGTDTQYF. Written as DNA, the CDR3 is TGTGCCAGCAGCAATAGCGGGGGAACAGATACGCAGTATTTT.

The V call is TRBV14, the J call TRBJ2-5; 7 bases match TRBD2. The V segment lost 0 bases and the J segment 5 bases; nucleotides outside the gene matches: 9. CDR1 and CDR2 (germline): SGHDN, FVKESK. The CDR3 consists of 16 residues. The CDR3, as DNA: TGTGCCAGCAGCCAAGAAGGCGTAGCGGGTAGGGAGACCCAGTACTTC. Its translation is CASSQEGVAGRETQYF.

The chain has TRBV19 and TRBJ1-2; possibly TRBD1 for D (5 bases). Germline V gene data show CDR1 as LNHDA and CDR2 as SQIVND (reference sequence). The CDR3 has 15 residues. V was clipped by 3 bases and J by 1 base, with 12 bases between them. The CDR3 DNA sequence: TGTGCCAGTAGTATTGCGGGGGAGGGTAACTATGGCTACACCTTC. Its protein is CASSIAGEGNYGYTF.

As for this clone: One end of the junction fails to match germline, which may point to a read error. The chain combines TRBV5-1 with TRBJ2-7; TRBD1 matches at 11 bases. Looked up from germline, CDR1 is SGHRS and CDR2 is YFSETQ. The CDR3 length is 17 residues. The CDR3: CASSLGTGGVWSYEQYF. CDR3 in DNA: TGCGCCAGCAGTTTGGGGACAGGGGGTGTATGGTCCTACGAGCAGTACTTC.

The chain couples TRBV27 to TRBJ1-2; the match to TRBD1 covers 9 bases. V lost 4 bases to trimming and J lost 7 bases; unmatched junction nucleotides: 4. This CDR3 is 13 amino acids long. Germline CDR1 MNHEY, CDR2 SMNVEV (reference sequence). The CDR3 here is CASSYGTGFGYTF. The CDR3 nucleotides read TGTGCCAGCAGTTACGGGACAGGGTTTGGCTACACCTTC.

The CDR3, as DNA: TGTGCCAGCAGCTTTACGGATTATGGCTACACCTTC. Its protein product is CASSFTDYGYTF. This chain connects TRBV11-1 to TRBJ1-2; D call uncertain. The CDR3 totals 12 residues. Deletions cut 3 bases from V and 5 bases from J, with 7 bases between. Germline V gene lookup returns CDR1 SGHAT and CDR2 FQDESV (reference sequence).

The chain recombines TRBV2 with TRBJ1-1; D gene unclear. Germline V CDR1 and CDR2: SNHLY, FYNNEI. This CDR3 is built from 13 residues. The V and J ends lost 10 bases and 1 base respectively, with 13 bases between them. In DNA form, the CDR3 reads TGTGCCACCTCAAAAGTGGGGAACACTGAAGCTTTCTTT. It encodes CATSKVGNTEAFF.